The entry below gives a single T cell receptor (beta chain) sequence along with its context. Its specificity is unknown. These data are taken from a study of T cells after yellow fever vaccination. Study-level information: Each low-cell-number fraction was prepared by means of SMART-Seq v4 Ultra Low Input.

Template switching by 5'RACE produced TCR cDNA, adding a universal primer site and UMIs. TCRdb passed the 5' RACE reads through MiXCR, listing each CDR3 protein once. The sample shows some 300,000 distinct CDR3 sequences, around 8.1% of them seen only once. Overall study results and limits: A secondary response was less intense yet reached its peak sooner, at day 5 versus 15. In post-booster samples, most primary-vaccination clones reappeared (about 95% CD4, roughly 89% CD8).

The junction had 5 bases not matched to a gene; V was cut back by 0 bases and J by 4 bases. Germline CDR1 MNHEY, CDR2 SMNVEV (reference sequence). This CDR3 comprises 16 residues. This TCR was sampled from a man aged 18 to 30 who received the YFV17D yellow fever vaccine. This sample comprised PBMCs, obtained around 45 days after the first yellow fever vaccination. V is TRBV27 and J is TRBJ2-1; the match to TRBD2 covers 8 bases. In DNA, the CDR3 is TGTGCCAGCAGTTTATCGGGCGGGGGGCCTTACAATGAGCAGTTCTTC. Amino acid sequence: CASSLSGGGPYNEQFF.